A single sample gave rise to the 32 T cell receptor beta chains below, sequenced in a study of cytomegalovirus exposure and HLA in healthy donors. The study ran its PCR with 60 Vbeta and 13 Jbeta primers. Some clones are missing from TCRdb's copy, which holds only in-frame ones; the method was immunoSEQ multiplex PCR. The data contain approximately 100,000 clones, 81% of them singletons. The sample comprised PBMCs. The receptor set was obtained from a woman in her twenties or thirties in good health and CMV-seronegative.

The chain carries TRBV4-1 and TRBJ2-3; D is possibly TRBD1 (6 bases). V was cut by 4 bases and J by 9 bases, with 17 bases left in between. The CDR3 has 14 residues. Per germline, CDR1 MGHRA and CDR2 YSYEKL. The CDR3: CASSPFEDSSTQYF. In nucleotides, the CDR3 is TGCGCCAGCAGCCCCTTCGAGGACAGCTCCACGCAGTATTTT.

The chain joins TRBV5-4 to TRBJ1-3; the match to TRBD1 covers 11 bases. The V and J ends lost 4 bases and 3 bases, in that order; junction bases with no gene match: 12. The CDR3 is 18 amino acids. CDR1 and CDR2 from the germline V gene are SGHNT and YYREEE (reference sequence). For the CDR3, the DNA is TGTGCCAGCAGCCAGCTCCGGGGGACAGGGGGAGGTGGAAACACCATATATTTT. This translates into CASSQLRGTGGGGNTIYF.

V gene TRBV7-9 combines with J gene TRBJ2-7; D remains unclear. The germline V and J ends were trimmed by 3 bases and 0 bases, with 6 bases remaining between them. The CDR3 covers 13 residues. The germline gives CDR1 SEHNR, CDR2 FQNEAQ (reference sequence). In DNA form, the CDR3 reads TGTGCCAGCAGCTTTAAGAGCTCCTACGAGCAGTACTTC. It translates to CASSFKSSYEQYF.

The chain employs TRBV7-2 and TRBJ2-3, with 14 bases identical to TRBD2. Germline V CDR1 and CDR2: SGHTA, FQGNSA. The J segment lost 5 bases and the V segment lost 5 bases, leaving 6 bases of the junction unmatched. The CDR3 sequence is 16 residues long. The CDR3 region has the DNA TGTGCCAGCAGCCTCAGACTAGCGGGAGGGCAAGATACGCAGTATTTT. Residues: CASSLRLAGGQDTQYF.

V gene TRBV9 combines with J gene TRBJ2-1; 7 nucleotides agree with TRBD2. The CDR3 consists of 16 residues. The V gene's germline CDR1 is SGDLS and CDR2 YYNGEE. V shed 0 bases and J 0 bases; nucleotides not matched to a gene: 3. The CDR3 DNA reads TGTGCCAGCAGCGTAGGGGGACTACACTCCTACAATGAGCAGTTCTTC. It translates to CASSVGGLHSYNEQFF.

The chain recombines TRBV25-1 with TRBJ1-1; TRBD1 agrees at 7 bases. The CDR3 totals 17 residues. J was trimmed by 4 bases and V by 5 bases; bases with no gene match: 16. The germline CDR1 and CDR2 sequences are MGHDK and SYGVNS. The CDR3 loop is CASSRQGTSSAGTEAFF. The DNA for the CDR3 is TGTGCCAGCAGTAGACAGGGTACTTCCTCCGCGGGCACTGAAGCTTTCTTT.

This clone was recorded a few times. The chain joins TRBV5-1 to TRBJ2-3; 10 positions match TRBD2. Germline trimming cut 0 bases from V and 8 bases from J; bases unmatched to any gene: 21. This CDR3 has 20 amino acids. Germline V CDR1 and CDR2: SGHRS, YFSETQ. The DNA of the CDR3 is TGCGCCAGCAGCTTGGGAATGTCTAGCGGGAGATGGGGCCTAGAAGCTACGCAGTATTTT. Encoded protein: CASSLGMSSGRWGLEATQYF.

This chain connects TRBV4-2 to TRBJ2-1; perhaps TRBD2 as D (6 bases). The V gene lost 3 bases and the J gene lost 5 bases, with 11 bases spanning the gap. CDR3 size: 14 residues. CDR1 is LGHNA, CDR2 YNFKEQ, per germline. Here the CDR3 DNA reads TGTGCCAGCAGCCAGCCGGGACTCAACAATGAGCAGTTCTTC. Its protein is CASSQPGLNNEQFF.

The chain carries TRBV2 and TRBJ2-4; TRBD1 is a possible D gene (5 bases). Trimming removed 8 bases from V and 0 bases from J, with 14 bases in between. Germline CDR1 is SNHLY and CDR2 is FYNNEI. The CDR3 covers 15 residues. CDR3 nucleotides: TGTGCCAGCGGGTTAGGACACCTAGCCAAAAACATTCAGTACTTC. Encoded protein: CASGLGHLAKNIQYF.

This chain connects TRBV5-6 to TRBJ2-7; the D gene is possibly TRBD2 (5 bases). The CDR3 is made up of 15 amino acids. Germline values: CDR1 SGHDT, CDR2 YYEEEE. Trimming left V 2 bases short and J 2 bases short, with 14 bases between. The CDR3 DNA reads TGTGCCAGCAGCTTTCGGCGGACTGGGGCCTACGAGCAGTACTTC. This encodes CASSFRRTGAYEQYF.

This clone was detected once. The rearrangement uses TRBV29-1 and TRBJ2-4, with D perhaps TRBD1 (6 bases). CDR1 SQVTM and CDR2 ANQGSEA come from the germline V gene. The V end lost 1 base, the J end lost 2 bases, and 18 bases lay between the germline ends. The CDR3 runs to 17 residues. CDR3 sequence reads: CSVEGAAGRGPKNIQYF. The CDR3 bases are TGCAGCGTTGAAGGGGCGGCGGGCAGGGGACCCAAAAACATTCAGTACTTC.

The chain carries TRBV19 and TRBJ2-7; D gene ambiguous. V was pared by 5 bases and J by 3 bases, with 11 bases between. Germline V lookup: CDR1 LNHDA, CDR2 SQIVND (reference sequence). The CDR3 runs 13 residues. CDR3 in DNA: TGTGCCAGTAGTTGGGCCCCAGACTACGAGCAGTACTTC. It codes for CASSWAPDYEQYF.

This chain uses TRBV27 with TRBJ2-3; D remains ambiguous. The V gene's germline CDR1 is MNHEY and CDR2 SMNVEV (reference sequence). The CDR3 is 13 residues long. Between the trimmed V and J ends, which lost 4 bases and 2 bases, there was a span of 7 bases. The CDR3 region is CASSSLPTDTQYF. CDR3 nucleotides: TGTGCCAGCAGTTCCCTACCCACAGATACGCAGTATTTT.

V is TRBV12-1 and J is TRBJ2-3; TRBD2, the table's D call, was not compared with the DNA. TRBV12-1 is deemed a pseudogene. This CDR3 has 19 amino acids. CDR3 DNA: TGTGCCAGCAGCTTCCGGACTAGCTGCCCCCTCACTTTCACAGATACGCAGTATTTT. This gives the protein CASSFRTSCPLTFTDTQYF.

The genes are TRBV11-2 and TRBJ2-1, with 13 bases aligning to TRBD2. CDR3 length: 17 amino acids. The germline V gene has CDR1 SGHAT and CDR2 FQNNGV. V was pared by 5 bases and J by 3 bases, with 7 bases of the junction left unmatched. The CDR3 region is CASSGRTSGRYYNEQFF. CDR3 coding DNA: TGTGCCAGCAGCGGCCGGACTAGCGGGAGATACTACAATGAGCAGTTCTTC.

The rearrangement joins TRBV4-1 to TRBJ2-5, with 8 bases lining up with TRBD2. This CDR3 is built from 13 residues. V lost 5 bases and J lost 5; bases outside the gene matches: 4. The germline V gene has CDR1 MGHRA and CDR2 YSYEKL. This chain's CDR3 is CASSKREYETQYF. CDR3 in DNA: TGCGCCAGCAGCAAGCGGGAGTATGAGACCCAGTACTTC.

CDR3 sequence: CASSAQGANTEAFF. CDR3 nucleotides: TGCGCCAGCAGCGCACAGGGGGCCAACACTGAAGCTTTCTTT. The V call is TRBV5-1, the J call TRBJ1-1; 9 bases fit TRBD1. The CDR3 totals 14 residues. The germline V gene encodes CDR1 SGHRS and CDR2 YFSETQ. J lost 2 bases, V lost 4 bases, and 3 bases had no gene match. Combining the CDR3 with reference TRBV5-1 and TRBJ1-1 gives the whole variable domain KAGVTQTPRYLIKTRGQQVTLSCSPISGHRSVSWYQQTPGQGLQFLFEYFSETQRNKGNFPGRFSGRQFSNSRSEMNVSTLELGDSALYLCASSAQGANTEAFFGQGTRLTVV.

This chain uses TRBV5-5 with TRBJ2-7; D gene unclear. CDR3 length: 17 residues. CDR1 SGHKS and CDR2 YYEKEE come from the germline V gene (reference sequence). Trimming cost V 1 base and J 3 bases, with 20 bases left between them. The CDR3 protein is CASSLKIMASNRYEQYF. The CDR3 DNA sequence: TGTGCCAGCAGCTTGAAAATAATGGCTAGTAATCGCTACGAGCAGTACTTC. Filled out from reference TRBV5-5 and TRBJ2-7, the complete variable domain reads DAGVTQSPTHLIKTRGQQVTLRCSPISGHKSVSWYQQVLGQGPQFIFQYYEKEERGRGNFPDRFSARQFPNYSSELNVNALLLGDSALYLCASSLKIMASNRYEQYFGPGTRLTVT.

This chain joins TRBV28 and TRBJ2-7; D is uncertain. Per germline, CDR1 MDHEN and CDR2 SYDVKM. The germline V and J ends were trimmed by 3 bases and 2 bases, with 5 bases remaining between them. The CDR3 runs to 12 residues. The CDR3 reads CASSFVAYEQYF. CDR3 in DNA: TGTGCCAGCAGTTTTGTAGCCTACGAGCAGTACTTC.

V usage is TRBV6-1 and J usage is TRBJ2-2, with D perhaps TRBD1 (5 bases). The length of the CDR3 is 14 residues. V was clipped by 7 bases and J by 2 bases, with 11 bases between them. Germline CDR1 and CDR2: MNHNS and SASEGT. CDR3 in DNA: TGTGCCAGCATAAACAGGAGAAACACCGGGGAGCTGTTTTTT. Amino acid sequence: CASINRRNTGELFF.

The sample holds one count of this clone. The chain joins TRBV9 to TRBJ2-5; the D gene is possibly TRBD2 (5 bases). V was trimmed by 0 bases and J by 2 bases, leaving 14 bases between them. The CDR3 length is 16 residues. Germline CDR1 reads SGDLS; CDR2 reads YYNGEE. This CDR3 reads CASSVGARRSQETQYF. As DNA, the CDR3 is TGTGCCAGCAGCGTAGGGGCCCGGAGGAGTCAAGAGACCCAGTACTTC.

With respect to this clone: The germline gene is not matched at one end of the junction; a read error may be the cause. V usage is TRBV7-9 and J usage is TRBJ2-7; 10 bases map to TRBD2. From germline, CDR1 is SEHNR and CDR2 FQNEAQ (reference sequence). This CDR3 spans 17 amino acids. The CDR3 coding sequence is TGTTCCAGCAGCTTAGGCGCCGGGGCTAGCGGGGGCTACGAGCAGTACTTC. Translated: CSSSLGAGASGGYEQYF.

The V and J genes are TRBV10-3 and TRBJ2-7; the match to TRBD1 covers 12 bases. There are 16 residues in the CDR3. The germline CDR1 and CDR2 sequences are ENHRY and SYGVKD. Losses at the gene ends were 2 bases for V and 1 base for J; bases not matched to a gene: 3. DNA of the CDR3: TGTGCCATCAGTGAGCCGGGACAGGGGGCTTCCTACGAGCAGTACTTC. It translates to CAISEPGQGASYEQYF.

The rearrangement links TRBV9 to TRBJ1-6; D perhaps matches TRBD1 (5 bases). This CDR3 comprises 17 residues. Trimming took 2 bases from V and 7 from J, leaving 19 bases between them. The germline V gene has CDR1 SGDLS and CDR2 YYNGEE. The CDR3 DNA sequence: TGTGCCAGCAGCGTGGAACCAAGGGGAGGCCCAAATTCACCCCTCCACTTT. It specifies CASSVEPRGGPNSPLHF.

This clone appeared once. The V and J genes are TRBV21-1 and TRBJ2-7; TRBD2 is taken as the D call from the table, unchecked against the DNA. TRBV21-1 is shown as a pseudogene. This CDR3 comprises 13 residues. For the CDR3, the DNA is TGTGCCGGTTCCCCTAACGGGACCTACGAGCAGTACTTC. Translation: CAGSPNGTYEQYF.

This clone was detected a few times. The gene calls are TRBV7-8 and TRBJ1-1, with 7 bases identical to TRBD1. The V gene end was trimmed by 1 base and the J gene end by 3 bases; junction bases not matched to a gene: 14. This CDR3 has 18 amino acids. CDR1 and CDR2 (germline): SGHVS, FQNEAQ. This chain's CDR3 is CASSLGYRGALLYTEAFF. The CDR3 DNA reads TGTGCCAGCAGCTTAGGATACAGGGGAGCCCTACTTTACACTGAAGCTTTCTTT.

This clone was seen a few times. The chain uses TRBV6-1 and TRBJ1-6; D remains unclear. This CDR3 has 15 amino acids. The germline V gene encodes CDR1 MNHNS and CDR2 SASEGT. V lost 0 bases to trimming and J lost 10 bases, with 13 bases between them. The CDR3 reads CASSEAWGGGSPLHF. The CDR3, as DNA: TGTGCCAGCAGTGAAGCTTGGGGTGGAGGGTCACCCCTCCACTTT.

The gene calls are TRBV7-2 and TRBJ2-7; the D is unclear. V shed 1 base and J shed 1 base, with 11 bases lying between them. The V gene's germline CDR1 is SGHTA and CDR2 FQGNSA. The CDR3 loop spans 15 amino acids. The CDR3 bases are TGTGCCAGCAGCTTAGGTGCTGGCAGATCCTACGAGCAGTACTTC. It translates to CASSLGAGRSYEQYF.

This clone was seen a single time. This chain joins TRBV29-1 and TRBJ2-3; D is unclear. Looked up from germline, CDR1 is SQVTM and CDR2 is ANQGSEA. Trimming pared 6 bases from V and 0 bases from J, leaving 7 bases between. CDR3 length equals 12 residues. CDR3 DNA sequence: TGCAGCGTAGCGCCTAGCACAGATACGCAGTATTTT. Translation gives CSVAPSTDTQYF.

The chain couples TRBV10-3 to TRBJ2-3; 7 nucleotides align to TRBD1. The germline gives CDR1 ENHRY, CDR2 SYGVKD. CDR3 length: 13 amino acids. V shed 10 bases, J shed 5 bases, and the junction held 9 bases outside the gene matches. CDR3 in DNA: TGTGCCACGGGACAGAAAAGGGAAGATACGCAGTATTTT. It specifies CATGQKREDTQYF.

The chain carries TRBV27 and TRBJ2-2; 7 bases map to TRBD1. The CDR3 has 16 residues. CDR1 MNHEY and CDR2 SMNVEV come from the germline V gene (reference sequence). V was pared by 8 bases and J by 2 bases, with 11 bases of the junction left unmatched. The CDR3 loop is CASAPLDRANTGELFF. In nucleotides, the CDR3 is TGTGCCAGCGCACCGCTCGACAGGGCAAACACCGGGGAGCTGTTTTTT.

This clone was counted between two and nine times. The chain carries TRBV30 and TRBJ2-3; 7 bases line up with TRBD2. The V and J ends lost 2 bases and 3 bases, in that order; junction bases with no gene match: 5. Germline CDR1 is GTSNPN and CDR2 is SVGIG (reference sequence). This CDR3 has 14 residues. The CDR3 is CAWSSGGGTDTQYF. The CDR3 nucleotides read TGTGCCTGGAGTTCCGGGGGAGGGACAGATACGCAGTATTTT.